This TCR beta chain originates from a study of T cell responses to AZD1222 COVID-19 vaccine. Sequencing was performed with immunoSEQ multiplex PCR; in TCRdb, only in-frame clones are kept and a portion is missing. The repertoire holds about 160,000 clones, with about 90% as singletons. Germline CDR1 reads WNHNN; CDR2 reads SYGVQD (reference sequence). Trimming took off 2 bases at V and 6 bases at J, with 20 bases between the two ends. The CDR3 spans 16 residues. The chain combines TRBV10-1 with TRBJ2-7, with D unclear. Sequenced material: peripheral blood, taken on day 0 of MenACWY control vaccination. This clonotype originated in an adult in good health. The CDR3 reads CASSEHTPSPHSEQYF. CDR3 DNA: TGCGCCAGCAGTGAGCATACTCCATCGCCCCATTCCGAGCAGTACTTC.